This T cell receptor beta chain was observed in a study of blood T cell repertoires in COVID-19. The overall study: The samples span acute and convalescent COVID-19 from the United States, Italy and Spain. From T cells, B-cell-depleted T cells, or PBMCs came the material, which was cDNA or gDNA.

V gave up 4 bases and J gave up 3 bases, with 16 bases separating them. CDR1 and CDR2 from the germline V gene are SGHRS and YFSETQ. The CDR3 runs 16 residues. Authors' analysis steps: By means of reference gene primer amplification, nucleated cell counts were estimated. Data came from immunoSEQ multiplex PCR; TCRdb stores just in-frame clones and leaves some out. D and trimming were read from the DNA, whereas the V and J calls and clone size are those reported in that table. The table has around 80,000 clones, 75% to 90% seen once; the top ten hold approximately 30%. This chain links TRBV5-1 with TRBJ1-4; perhaps TRBD1 as D (5 bases). This receptor was obtained from a human donor in a cohort sampled during active COVID-19. The sequenced sample was peripheral blood. The CDR3 DNA reads TGCGCCAGCAGCCTAAGGGAGGTACAGGCTAATGAAAAACTGTTTTTT. It is translated as CASSLREVQANEKLFF.